The entry below gives a single T cell receptor (beta chain) sequence along with its context. Its antigen is undetermined. Some clones are missing from TCRdb's copy, which holds only in-frame ones; the method was immunoSEQ multiplex PCR. The top ten hold 3% to 3.5% of the sample, which has about 110,000 clones, roughly 88% seen once. These data come from a study of cytomegalovirus exposure and HLA in healthy donors. General observations from the study: The study put 150 or so TCR beta chains on its list as cytomegalovirus-associated.

From the 120-subject validation cohort, which was separate from the roughly 700-subject first cohort, the donors were drawn. This CDR3 region has 13 residues. V shed 1 base and J shed 4 bases, with 8 bases lying between them. In germline, CDR1 is SGDLS, CDR2 YYNGEE. Sample: PBMCs. This rearrangement joins TRBV9 to TRBJ2-5; D is undetermined. The clonotype comes from a woman aged 18-29 years in good health and CMV-seronegative. The CDR3 coding sequence is TGTGCCAGCAGCGTACTCGGTTTAGAGACCCAGTACTTC. Its protein product is CASSVLGLETQYF.